Given below is one TCR beta chain in context. The ends were cut back, 8 bases at V and 6 bases at J, with 19 bases in the middle. CDR3 length: 14 residues. Germline CDR1 SGHTA, CDR2 FQGNSA. This record belongs to a study of cytomegalovirus exposure and HLA in healthy donors. Profiling relied on immunoSEQ multiplex PCR, and the TCRdb table lists in-frame clones only, not all of them. The table has approximately 180,000 clones, more than 70% seen once; the top ten hold more than 1.1%. This chain connects TRBV7-2 to TRBJ1-1; possible D gene TRBD1, 6 bases. The sequenced material came from PBMCs. The receptor was derived from a woman younger than 35 in good health and CMV-seronegative. This chain's CDR3 is CASSSPGRGAEAFF. The CDR3 DNA reads TGTGCCAGCTCTTCCCCTGGCAGGGGAGCTGAAGCTTTCTTT.